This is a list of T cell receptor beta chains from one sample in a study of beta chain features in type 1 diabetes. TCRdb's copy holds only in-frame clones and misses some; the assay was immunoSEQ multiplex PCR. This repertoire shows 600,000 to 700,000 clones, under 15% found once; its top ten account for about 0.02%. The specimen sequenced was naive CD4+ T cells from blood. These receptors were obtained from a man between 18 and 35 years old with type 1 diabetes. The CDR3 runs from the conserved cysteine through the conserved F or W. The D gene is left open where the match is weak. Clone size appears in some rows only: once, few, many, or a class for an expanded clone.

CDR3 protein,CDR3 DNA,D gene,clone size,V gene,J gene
CASRTGTPTQYF,TGTGCCAGCAGAACCGGGACACCCACCCAGTACTTC,NA,few,TRBV28,TRBJ2-5
CASSTRQAVQETQYF,TGTGCCAGCAGCACCCGACAGGCTGTCCAAGAGACCCAGTACTTC,NA,few,TRBV7-9,TRBJ2-5
CASTPQWGVNTEAFF,TGTGCCAGCACCCCTCAGTGGGGGGTGAACACTGAAGCTTTCTTT,NA,NA,TRBV7-2,TRBJ1-1
CASSIGQGHSLDEQYF,TGTGCCAGTAGTATTGGACAGGGGCACTCCCTTGACGAGCAGTACTTC,TRBD1,NA,TRBV19,TRBJ2-7
CASSQDGVPATSGANVLTF,TGCGCCAGCAGCCAAGACGGGGTCCCCGCCACCTCTGGGGCCAACGTCCTGACTTTC,NA,NA,TRBV4-1,TRBJ2-6
CASSPSGTYEQYF,TGTGCCAGCAGCCCCAGCGGAACCTACGAGCAGTACTTC,NA,few,TRBV7-2,TRBJ2-7
CAIKGTGTSTEAFF,TGTGCCATCAAGGGGACAGGGACGAGCACTGAAGCTTTCTTT,TRBD1,NA,TRBV10-3,TRBJ1-1
CASSIVRSSYEQYF,TGTGCCAGTAGTATAGTAAGAAGCTCCTACGAGCAGTACTTC,NA,NA,TRBV19,TRBJ2-7
CAWSIRTGFEAFF,TGTGCCTGGAGTATCCGGACAGGGTTTGAAGCTTTCTTT,TRBD1,few,TRBV30,TRBJ1-1
CASSHASYNEKLFF,TGTGCCAGCAGCCATGCCAGTTATAATGAAAAACTGTTTTTT,NA,few,TRBV4-2,TRBJ1-4
CASSATGAANEQFF,TGTGCCAGCAGCGCGACAGGGGCCGCCAATGAGCAGTTCTTC,TRBD1,few,TRBV2,TRBJ2-1
CASSSRDTQYF,TGTGCCAGCAGCTCCAGAGATACGCAGTATTTT,NA,NA,TRBV5-4,TRBJ2-3
CASSQAERFVGTGELFF,TGCGCCAGCAGCCAAGCCGAAAGGTTCGTAGGCACCGGGGAGCTGTTTTTT,NA,NA,TRBV4-1,TRBJ2-2
CASTLGYEQYF,TGTGCCAGCACCTTGGGGTACGAGCAGTACTTC,NA,few,TRBV28,TRBJ2-7
CASSGMGRDTEAFF,TGTGCCAGCAGTGGGATGGGACGAGACACTGAAGCTTTCTTT,NA,NA,TRBV25-1,TRBJ1-1
CASSYLGVQETQYF,TGTGCCAGCAGTTATCTGGGGGTCCAAGAGACCCAGTACTTC,NA,NA,TRBV6-5,TRBJ2-5
CASSQGGGPTTQYF,TGTGCCAGCAGCCAAGGCGGGGGTCCAACGACCCAGTACTTC,TRBD2,NA,TRBV7-9,TRBJ2-5
CAWSMGTSGTDTQYF,TGTGCCTGGAGTATGGGCACTAGCGGCACAGATACGCAGTATTTT,TRBD2,few,TRBV30,TRBJ2-3
CASRKGQGYGYTF,TGTGCCAGCAGGAAGGGACAGGGCTATGGCTACACCTTC,TRBD1,NA,TRBV7-9,TRBJ1-2
CASSHVSGGSNQPQHF,TGCGCCAGCAGCCACGTGAGTGGGGGTAGCAATCAGCCCCAGCATTTT,NA,NA,TRBV4-1,TRBJ1-5
CASSWTGPNYGYTF,TGTGCCAGCAGCTGGACAGGCCCCAACTATGGCTACACCTTC,TRBD1,NA,TRBV7-9,TRBJ1-2
CASSPDKANEKLFF,TGTGCCAGCTCACCAGACAAGGCCAATGAAAAACTGTTTTTT,NA,few,TRBV18,TRBJ1-4
CSAKVWGDAEAFF,TGCAGCGCTAAAGTCTGGGGGGATGCCGAAGCTTTCTTT,NA,NA,TRBV29-1,TRBJ1-1
CASSYSMGPGHNEQFF,TGTGCCAGCAGTTACTCGATGGGCCCCGGGCACAATGAGCAGTTCTTC,NA,NA,TRBV6-5,TRBJ2-1
CASREGGLNTEAFF,TGTGCCAGCAGAGAAGGGGGCTTGAACACTGAAGCTTTCTTT,TRBD1,NA,TRBV9,TRBJ1-1